This passage covers 28 T cell receptor beta chains from one sample sequenced in a study of blood T cell repertoires in COVID-19. Measured with immunoSEQ multiplex PCR; TCRdb has only the in-frame clones, and not every one. The sample carries some 490,000 clones, roughly nine tenths recorded once. Input material: PBMCs or T cells enriched from blood (not recorded which). The receptor source for this set is a woman between 55 and 75 years old who had recovered from COVID-19.

V and J are TRBV29-1 and TRBJ1-5; unclear D gene. V was cut by 7 bases and J by 7 bases, with 14 bases left in between. CDR1 SQVTM and CDR2 ANQGSEA come from the germline V gene. This CDR3 contains 12 residues. The CDR3 protein is CSAPLGSQPQHF. The DNA of the CDR3 is TGCAGCGCCCCCCTAGGATCCCAGCCCCAGCATTTT.

This sequence joins TRBV20-1 and TRBJ1-4; D gene ambiguous. Looked up from germline, CDR1 is DFQATT and CDR2 is SNEGSKA (reference sequence). V lost 3 bases, J lost 8 bases, and 13 bases lay in between. The CDR3 runs 13 residues. CDR3 amino acids: CSASRKDWEKLFF. CDR3 DNA: TGCAGTGCTAGTCGCAAGGACTGGGAAAAACTGTTTTTT.

Written as DNA, the CDR3 is TGTGCCAGCAGCGGCCAGAGACAGAGCTCCTACGAGCAGTACTTC. Its translation is CASSGQRQSSYEQYF. The chain recombines TRBV7-9 with TRBJ2-7, with a tentative D call TRBD1 (5 bases). V was cut by 5 bases and J by 0 bases, with 14 bases left in between. Germline V gene sequence: CDR1 SEHNR, CDR2 FQNEAQ (reference sequence). This CDR3 region has 15 residues.

This chain joins TRBV12-5 and TRBJ1-6; TRBD1 agrees at 7 bases. CDR1 is LGHNT and CDR2 is FRNRAP in the germline V gene. Trimming cost V 0 bases and J 6 bases; bases outside gene matches: 8. The CDR3 has 17 residues. The CDR3 coding sequence is TGTGCTAGTGGTTTGGTAAGGAGGGCAGGGGGTAATTCACCCCTCCACTTT. This gives the protein CASGLVRRAGGNSPLHF.

The chain uses TRBV30 and TRBJ1-4, with 10 nucleotides matching TRBD1. The CDR3 runs to 16 residues. The V segment lost 2 bases and the J segment 6 bases; nucleotides outside the gene matches: 9. CDR1 and CDR2 from the germline V gene are GTSNPN and SVGIG (reference sequence). CDR3 sequence (DNA): TGTGCCTGGAGTCGACCATCCGGGACAGGGGATGAAAAACTGTTTTTT. Amino acid sequence: CAWSRPSGTGDEKLFF.

The chain couples TRBV5-1 to TRBJ2-2, with TRBD1 matching 8 bases. The CDR3 consists of 14 residues. Germline V lookup: CDR1 SGHRS, CDR2 YFSETQ. The ends lost 4 bases at V and 6 bases at J; junction bases unmatched: 5. DNA for the CDR3: TGCGCCAGCAGCGTTCGACAGGGGCCCGGGGAGCTGTTTTTT. Encoded protein: CASSVRQGPGELFF.

This clone came up once. The V call is TRBV5-1, the J call TRBJ2-1; D gene ambiguous. The germline V gene has CDR1 SGHRS and CDR2 YFSETQ. The CDR3 is 14 amino acids. V lost 5 bases, J lost 0 bases, and 9 bases lay in between. CDR3 protein: CASSNPSSYNEQFF. CDR3 sequence (DNA): TGCGCCAGCAGTAACCCTAGCTCCTACAATGAGCAGTTCTTC.

This chain joins TRBV5-1 and TRBJ2-1, with TRBD1 identical over 9 bases. This CDR3 comprises 14 residues. V lost 7 bases to trimming and J lost 5 bases; unmatched junction nucleotides: 7. Germline assignment: CDR1 SGHRS and CDR2 YFSETQ. In DNA, the CDR3 is TGCGCCAGCCAGGACAGGGGAATCAACAATGAGCAGTTCTTC. This codes for CASQDRGINNEQFF.

This chain joins TRBV28 and TRBJ2-2; D remains ambiguous. Germline CDR1 is MDHEN and CDR2 is SYDVKM. The germline V and J ends were trimmed by 1 base and 6 bases, with 12 bases remaining between them. The CDR3 is 15 amino acids. The CDR3 reads CASSLLGTGAGELFF. The CDR3 nucleotides read TGTGCCAGCAGTTTATTAGGTACCGGAGCCGGGGAGCTGTTTTTT.

This clone has only one observation. The chain combines TRBV4-1 with TRBJ1-2, with 10 bases fitting TRBD1. The CDR3 length is 15 residues. After removal of 1 base from V and 7 bases from J, the junction contained 6 bases not matched to a gene. Germline V gene sequence: CDR1 MGHRA, CDR2 YSYEKL. Written as DNA, the CDR3 is TGCGCCAGCAGCCAAGCCGGCGACAGGGGGCTTGGCTACACCTTC. The encoded protein is CASSQAGDRGLGYTF.

This chain joins TRBV3-1 (or the pseudogene TRBV3-2) and TRBJ1-6; 9 bases line up with TRBD1. V lost 2 bases, J lost 10 bases, and 6 bases stayed unmatched. The CDR3 spans 15 residues. Germline V gene sequence: CDR1 LGHDT, CDR2 YNNKEL (reference sequence). The CDR3 DNA follows: TGTGCCAGCAGCCAAACCGGACAGGGGCGATCACCCCTCCACTTT. It is translated as CASSQTGQGRSPLHF.

The V call is TRBV5-1, the J call TRBJ2-5; tentatively, D is TRBD2 (7 bases). Per germline, CDR1 SGHRS and CDR2 YFSETQ. CDR3 length: 17 amino acids. V shed 3 bases and J shed 1 base, with 19 bases lying between them. Written as DNA, the CDR3 is TGCGCCAGCAGCTCCCCAGGGACGGGGGGCGGCCAAGAGACCCAGTACTTC. Amino acid sequence: CASSSPGTGGGQETQYF.

The chain uses TRBV12-3 or TRBV12-4 and TRBJ1-1, with D uncertain. The CDR3 is 11 residues long. Deletions cut 3 bases from V and 9 bases from J, with 8 bases between. The chain's CDR3 is CASSLADKAFF. The DNA of the CDR3 is TGTGCCAGCAGTTTGGCCGATAAAGCTTTCTTT.

This sequence joins TRBV19 and TRBJ1-2, with D perhaps matching TRBD1 (5 bases). This CDR3 spans 13 amino acids. Deletions cut 1 base from V and 6 bases from J, with 9 bases between. Germline V gene data show CDR1 as LNHDA and CDR2 as SQIVND (reference sequence). As DNA, the CDR3 is TGTGCCAGTAGTATAGTACCAGGGCATGGCTACACCTTC. Protein: CASSIVPGHGYTF.

The rearrangement links TRBV5-4 to TRBJ2-7; the match to TRBD2 covers 8 bases. The CDR3 has 17 amino acids. Germline CDR1 is SGHNT and CDR2 is YYREEE (reference sequence). The J segment lost 2 bases and the V segment lost 1 base, leaving 11 bases of the junction unmatched. CDR3 sequence reads: CASSLFGGAQGPYEQYF. The CDR3 DNA follows: TGTGCCAGCAGCTTGTTCGGGGGGGCGCAGGGCCCCTACGAGCAGTACTTC.

The rearrangement joins TRBV7-2 to TRBJ2-2; D may be TRBD1 (6 bases). V was pared by 5 bases and J by 6 bases, with 22 bases between. Germline values: CDR1 SGHTA, CDR2 FQGNSA. This CDR3 is built from 17 residues. Here the CDR3 reads CASSPKQGRGGSGELFF. The CDR3 DNA follows: TGTGCCAGCAGCCCCAAACAGGGCAGGGGTGGCTCCGGGGAGCTGTTTTTT.

This clone was detected only a few times. This sequence joins TRBV11-2 and TRBJ1-1, with D possibly being TRBD1 (5 bases). Germline CDR1 SGHAT, CDR2 FQNNGV. The CDR3 is made up of 13 amino acids. Trimming took off 0 bases at V and 10 bases at J, with 12 bases between the two ends. CDR3 sequence reads: CASSLDSGLRAFF. As DNA, the CDR3 is TGTGCCAGCAGCTTAGATTCAGGGCTTAGAGCTTTCTTT.

The rearrangement joins TRBV7-5 to TRBJ2-7; the table's D gene call, TRBD2, was not cross checked with the DNA. TRBV7-5 is a known pseudogene. The CDR3 extends over 17 amino acids. The CDR3 sequence is CARSLVPTTSGSYEQYF. CDR3 coding DNA: TGTGCCAGAAGCTTAGTCCCCACGACTAGCGGGAGCTACGAGCAGTACTTC.

The chain combines TRBV19 with TRBJ2-1; possible D gene TRBD2, 5 bases. CDR1 is LNHDA and CDR2 is SQIVND in the germline V gene (reference sequence). Trimming stripped 3 bases from V and 6 bases from J, with 18 bases between. This CDR3 region has 16 residues. The CDR3 loop reads CASSILLGAGSNEQFF. In nucleotides, the CDR3 is TGTGCCAGTAGTATTTTATTGGGAGCAGGCTCCAATGAGCAGTTCTTC. Filled out from reference TRBV19 and TRBJ2-1, the complete variable domain reads DGGITQSPKYLFRKEGQNVTLSCEQNLNHDAMYWYRQDPGQGLRLIYYSQIVNDFQKGDIAEGYSVSREKKESFPLTVTSAQKNPTAFYLCASSILLGAGSNEQFFGPGTRLTVL.

The rearrangement joins TRBV2 to TRBJ2-2, with D maybe TRBD2 (5 bases). Germline V gives CDR1 SNHLY, CDR2 FYNNEI. V gave up 4 bases and J gave up 7 bases, with 13 bases separating them. This CDR3 region has 14 residues. The CDR3 sequence: CASSVGVAYGELFF. The CDR3 coding sequence is TGTGCCAGCAGTGTCGGGGTCGCCTACGGGGAGCTGTTTTTT.

The V gene is TRBV15, the J gene TRBJ2-7; D uncertain. Germline CDR1 reads LNHNV; CDR2 reads YYDKDF (reference sequence). CDR3 length: 14 residues. V was shortened by 0 bases and J by 4 bases, with 10 bases between the two germline ends. The CDR3 spells CATSRDYLYYEQYV. CDR3 DNA sequence: TGTGCCACCAGCAGAGACTATCTGTATTACGAGCAGTACGTC.

For this clone: The junction shows a germline mismatch at one end, possibly a read error. CDR3 DNA: TGTGCCAGCAGTTTCGGGGGACAGGGGCCCCTCTTC. Protein: CASSFGGQGPLF. The chain links TRBV12-3 or TRBV12-4 to TRBJ2-1, with TRBD1 matching 10 bases. The CDR3 loop spans 12 amino acids.

The V gene is TRBV4-1, the J gene TRBJ1-3; D is unclear. This CDR3 is built from 19 residues. The germline gives CDR1 MGHRA, CDR2 YSYEKL. Deletions cut 0 bases from V and 3 bases from J, with 21 bases between. CDR3 DNA: TGCGCCAGCAGCCAAGATCGAGTGGGAGGGAGAGGAGTTGGAAACACCATATATTTT. This codes for CASSQDRVGGRGVGNTIYF.

This chain connects TRBV28 to TRBJ1-2; 9 positions agree with TRBD1. The CDR3 length is 17 residues. CDR1 is MDHEN, CDR2 SYDVKM, per germline. The J segment lost 2 bases and the V segment lost 4 bases, leaving 11 bases of the junction unmatched. CDR3 coding DNA: TGTGCCAGCAGTTCATCCGGGACAGGGACTATAAACTATGGCTACACCTTC. It codes for CASSSSGTGTINYGYTF.

This chain uses TRBV4-1 with TRBJ1-2; 7 bases align to TRBD1. Germline V lookup: CDR1 MGHRA, CDR2 YSYEKL. The CDR3 contains 15 residues. Unmatched junction bases numbered 11, after V lost 2 bases and J lost 8 bases. The CDR3 sequence is CASSQPRDSEGGYTF. CDR3 DNA: TGCGCCAGCAGCCAACCCCGGGACAGCGAAGGAGGCTACACCTTC.

In this sample, this clone turned up many times. One end of the junction varies from germline; a read error may be responsible. CDR3 nucleotides: TGTGCTAGCAGCTTGGCTAGGGGGCGTGGAAATGAAAAACTGTTTTTT. It codes for CASSLARGRGNEKLFF. The genes are TRBV7-7 and TRBJ1-4, with 7 bases that match TRBD1. The CDR3 has 16 residues. CDR1 and CDR2 from the germline V gene are SSHAT and FNYEAQ (reference sequence).

The genes are TRBV15 and TRBJ1-5; 7 bases fit TRBD1. V was clipped by 0 bases and J by 4 bases; unmatched bases: 6. Germline V gene lookup returns CDR1 LNHNV and CDR2 YYDKDF (reference sequence). The CDR3 spans 16 residues. The CDR3 bases are TGTGCCACCAGCAGAGATAAGGGACAGCCTAATCAGCCCCAGCATTTT. As protein: CATSRDKGQPNQPQHF.

Worth noting for this clone: Other DNA sequences from this sample encode an identical CDR3 as well. The rearrangement uses TRBV5-1 and TRBJ2-2; TRBD1 matches 7 bases. Looked up from germline, CDR1 is SGHRS and CDR2 is YFSETQ. The CDR3 consists of 15 residues. V was pared by 3 bases and J by 0 bases, with 2 bases of the junction left unmatched. The CDR3 spells CASSSGTANTGELFF. The CDR3 DNA is TGCGCCAGCAGCTCGGGGACAGCGAACACCGGGGAGCTGTTTTTT.